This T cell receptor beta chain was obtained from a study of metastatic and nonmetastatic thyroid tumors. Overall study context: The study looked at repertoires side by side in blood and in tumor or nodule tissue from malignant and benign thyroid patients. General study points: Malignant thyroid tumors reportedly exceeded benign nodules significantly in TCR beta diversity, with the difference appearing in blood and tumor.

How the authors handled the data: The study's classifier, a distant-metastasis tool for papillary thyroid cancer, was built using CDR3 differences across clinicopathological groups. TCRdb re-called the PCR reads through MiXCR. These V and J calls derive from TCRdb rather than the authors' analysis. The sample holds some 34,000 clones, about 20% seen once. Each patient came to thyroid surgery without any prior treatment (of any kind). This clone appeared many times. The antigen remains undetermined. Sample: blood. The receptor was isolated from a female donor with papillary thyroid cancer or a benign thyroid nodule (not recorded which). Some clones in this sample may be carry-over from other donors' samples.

The CDR3 DNA reads TGCAGCGTAGGGGACAGGGAGCTGTTTTTT. This gives the protein CSVGDRELFF. V is TRBV29-1 and J is TRBJ2-2; tentative D call: TRBD1 (6 bases). This CDR3 is built from 10 residues. With 6 bases removed from V and 9 bases from J, the gap between germline ends came to 8 bases. Germline V CDR1 and CDR2: SQVTM, ANQGSEA.